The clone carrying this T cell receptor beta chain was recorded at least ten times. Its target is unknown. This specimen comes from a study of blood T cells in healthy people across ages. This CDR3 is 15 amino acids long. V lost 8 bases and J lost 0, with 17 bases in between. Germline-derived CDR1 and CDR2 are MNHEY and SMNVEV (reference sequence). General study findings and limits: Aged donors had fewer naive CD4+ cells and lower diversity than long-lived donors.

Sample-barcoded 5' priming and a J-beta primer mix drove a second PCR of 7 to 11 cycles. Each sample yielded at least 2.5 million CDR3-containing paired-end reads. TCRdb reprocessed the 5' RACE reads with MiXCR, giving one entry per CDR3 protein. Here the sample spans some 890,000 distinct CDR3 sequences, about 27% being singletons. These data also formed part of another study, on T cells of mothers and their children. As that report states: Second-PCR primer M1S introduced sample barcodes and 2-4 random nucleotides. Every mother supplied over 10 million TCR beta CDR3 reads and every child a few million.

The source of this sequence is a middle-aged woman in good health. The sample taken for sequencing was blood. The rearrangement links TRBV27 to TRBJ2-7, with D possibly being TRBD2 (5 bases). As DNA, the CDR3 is TGTGCCAGCCAGAGGGTAGCGCTTGGCTCCTACGAGCAGTACTTC. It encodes CASQRVALGSYEQYF.